The 32 T cell receptor beta chains given below trace back to one sample, sequenced in a study of CXCR3-negative and CXCR3-positive naive CD8 T cells. Through 5' RACE with UMI labels, the TRB cDNA libraries were prepared. For each CDR3 protein, TCRdb gives one entry from its re-call of the 5' RACE reads, without DNA. The sample data list some 7,400 distinct CDR3 sequences. Sample: naive CXCR3- CD8+ T cells from blood. The subset was: CD45RO-CCR7+CD27+CD95- naive CD8+ T cells lacking CXCR3 (TNR3-). The receptors shown here come from a human donor in good health. Some clones in this sample may be carry-over from other donors' samples.

This clonotype ranks as medium-sized (0.01 to 0.1%) in terms of frequency. The chain links TRBV29-1 to TRBJ2-3; TCRdb's D call of TRBD2 is untestable without DNA. Germline V gene sequence: CDR1 SQVTM, CDR2 ANQGSEA. This CDR3 is built from 14 residues. The CDR3 sequence is CSVERTSVTDTQYF.

The chain uses TRBV3-1 and TRBJ2-7; the D call from TCRdb, TRBD2, cannot be confirmed without DNA. The CDR3 length is 14 residues. Germline CDR1 is LGHDT and CDR2 is YNNKEL (reference sequence). CDR3 residues: CASSQDRLQYEQYF.

This clonotype is labeled medium-sized (0.01 to 0.1%) based on frequency. The chain carries TRBV29-1 and TRBJ2-1; TCRdb selects TRBD1, and the lack of DNA leaves this call unchecked. Germline CDR1 and CDR2: SQVTM and ANQGSEA. The CDR3 is made up of 15 amino acids. The CDR3: CSVHEGGAPYNEQFF.

The chain uses TRBV10-3 and TRBJ1-2. Germline CDR1 and CDR2: ENHRY and SYGVKD. The CDR3 is 13 amino acids. The CDR3: CAIRPVTNYGYTF.

This clonotype counts as medium-sized (0.01 to 0.1%) by frequency. V usage is TRBV3-1 and J usage is TRBJ1-5; TCRdb selects TRBD1, and the lack of DNA leaves this call unchecked. This CDR3 spans 15 amino acids. Germline loops: CDR1 LGHDT, CDR2 YNNKEL (reference sequence). This CDR3 reads CASSQDLGGGQPQHF.

This clonotype is called medium-sized based on its frequency. The genes are TRBV5-1 and TRBJ2-1; TCRdb lists TRBD1, though no DNA is available to test this call. Germline V gene sequence: CDR1 SGHRS, CDR2 YFSETQ. This CDR3 comprises 15 residues. The CDR3 spells CASSPGAGAYNEQFF.

By frequency, this clonotype registers medium-sized. The chain employs TRBV5-5 and TRBJ2-7. CDR3 size: 14 residues. Per the germline V gene, CDR1 is SGHKS and CDR2 is YYEKEE (reference sequence). The CDR3 loop is CASTLWEPSYEQYF.

This clonotype registers medium-sized by frequency. The V gene is TRBV7-3, the J gene TRBJ1-2; TCRdb returns TRBD1, unconfirmable since there is no DNA. The V gene's germline CDR1 is SGHTA and CDR2 FQGTGA. The CDR3 extends over 15 amino acids. CDR3 amino acids: CASSSPGGDNYGYTF. The full variable domain, completed using reference TRBV7-3 and TRBJ1-2, is GAGVSQTPSNKVTEKGKYVELRCDPISGHTALYWYRQSLGQGPEFLIYFQGTGAADDSGLPNDRFFAVRPEGSVSTLKIQRTERGDSAVYLCASSSPGGDNYGYTFGSGTRLTVV.

This clonotype counts as medium-sized by frequency. This chain uses TRBV29-1 with TRBJ2-7. The CDR3 runs to 11 residues. CDR1 and CDR2 from the germline V gene are SQVTM and ANQGSEA. CDR3: CSVAGNYEQYF.

The chain recombines TRBV5-8 with TRBJ2-1. CDR3 length: 12 residues. CDR1 and CDR2 from the germline V gene are SGHTS and YDEGEE. The CDR3 here is CASSAEVGEQFF.

The CDR3 is CASGQGGGTEAFF. The rearrangement joins TRBV25-1 to TRBJ1-1; TCRdb calls TRBD1, which cannot be checked without DNA. The CDR3 totals 13 residues. Germline values: CDR1 MGHDK, CDR2 SYGVNS.

In terms of frequency, this clonotype is medium-sized (0.01 to 0.1%). The J gene is TRBJ2-7, the V gene TRBV29-1. The CDR3 is 11 amino acids. Germline assignment: CDR1 SQVTM and CDR2 ANQGSEA. CDR3 in amino acids: CSALQDYEQYF.

According to its frequency, this clonotype is medium-sized. J is TRBJ2-7 and V is TRBV29-1; lacking DNA, the TRBD2 call made by TCRdb goes unchecked. This CDR3 contains 13 residues. Germline V gene lookup returns CDR1 SQVTM and CDR2 ANQGSEA. This CDR3 is CSVTGPILYEQYF.

The V and J genes are TRBV29-1 and TRBJ2-3. Germline V gene sequence: CDR1 SQVTM, CDR2 ANQGSEA. This CDR3 is 12 amino acids long. CDR3 loop: CSVDRSTDTQYF.

This chain links TRBV2 with TRBJ1-2. The V gene's germline CDR1 is SNHLY and CDR2 FYNNEI. The CDR3 is made up of 15 amino acids. Here the CDR3 reads CASMAAQGNLYGYTF.

This clonotype registers medium-sized by frequency. The chain carries TRBV29-1 and TRBJ1-5; TCRdb reports TRBD1, a call that lacks DNA to check it against. The CDR3 is made up of 15 amino acids. CDR1 SQVTM and CDR2 ANQGSEA come from the germline V gene. CDR3 in amino acids: CSVLFDRGRNQPQHF.

This chain joins TRBV20-1 and TRBJ2-5; TCRdb indicates TRBD2, and absent DNA this call remains unverified. CDR3 length: 17 residues. Germline lookup yields CDR1 DFQATT and CDR2 SNEGSKA (reference sequence). The CDR3 loop is CSASSILATGGGETQYF.

The V gene is TRBV21-1, the J gene TRBJ1-1. TRBV21-1 is a known pseudogene. The CDR3 is 16 amino acids. CDR3 in amino acids: CASSSRIKKRNTEAFF.

This clonotype ranks as medium-sized in terms of frequency. V and J are TRBV5-1 and TRBJ2-7; without DNA, the TCRdb call of TRBD1 cannot be checked. Germline V CDR1 and CDR2: SGHRS, YFSETQ. This CDR3 region has 15 residues. The CDR3 is CASSLEGGSSYEQYF.

The J gene is TRBJ2-5, the V gene TRBV28; lacking DNA, the TRBD1 call made by TCRdb goes unchecked. This CDR3 has 13 amino acids. Germline V gene sequence: CDR1 MDHEN, CDR2 SYDVKM. The CDR3 sequence is CASRPGGWETQYF.

Frequency places this clonotype as medium-sized. This chain connects TRBV19 to TRBJ2-2. The V gene's germline CDR1 is LNHDA and CDR2 SQIVND (reference sequence). There are 15 residues in the CDR3. The chain's CDR3 is CASSILHRNTGELFF. The complete variable domain, with remaining parts taken from reference TRBV19 and TRBJ2-2, reads DGGITQSPKYLFRKEGQNVTLSCEQNLNHDAMYWYRQDPGQGLRLIYYSQIVNDFQKGDIAEGYSVSREKKESFPLTVTSAQKNPTAFYLCASSILHRNTGELFFGEGSRLTVL.

By frequency, this clonotype registers medium-sized (0.01 to 0.1%). The rearrangement links TRBV28 to TRBJ2-7; the D call of TRBD1 rests on TCRdb alone, since no DNA is present to check it. Germline V gene sequence: CDR1 MDHEN, CDR2 SYDVKM. The CDR3 runs 17 residues. The CDR3 sequence is CASSSPYGGGIRYEQYF.

The rearrangement links TRBV3-1 to TRBJ2-7; TCRdb's D call, TRBD1, is unchecked because there is no DNA. Germline lookup yields CDR1 LGHDT and CDR2 YNNKEL (reference sequence). The CDR3 loop spans 13 amino acids. The CDR3: CASSPTGGYEQYF.

The chain joins TRBV5-1 to TRBJ2-5. CDR3 length: 15 residues. The germline V gene has CDR1 SGHRS and CDR2 YFSETQ. The CDR3 reads CASSLEARELETQYF.

This rearrangement joins TRBV19 to TRBJ2-1; without DNA, the TCRdb call of TRBD2 cannot be checked. The CDR3 is made up of 13 amino acids. CDR1 and CDR2 from the germline V gene are LNHDA and SQIVND (reference sequence). The CDR3 sequence is CASSILLAGNEFF.

This clonotype is identified as medium-sized (0.01 to 0.1%) from frequency. V gene TRBV10-3 combines with J gene TRBJ2-7; the D gene TCRdb calls, TRBD2, cannot be checked with no DNA. The CDR3 loop spans 13 amino acids. Germline V lookup: CDR1 ENHRY, CDR2 SYGVKD. CDR3 protein: CAIRESLGDEQYF.

V and J are TRBV7-8 and TRBJ2-7. This CDR3 has 11 residues. Germline V gives CDR1 SGHVS, CDR2 FQNEAQ. This chain's CDR3 is CASSPNYEQYF. Full variable domain (missing parts from reference TRBV7-8 and TRBJ2-7): GAGVSQSPRYKVAKRGQDVALRCDPISGHVSLFWYQQALGQGPEFLTYFQNEAQLDKSGLPSDRFFAERPEGSVSTLKIQRTQQEDSAVYLCASSPNYEQYFGPGTRLTVT.

This clonotype is deemed medium-sized (0.01 to 0.1%) by its frequency. V and J are TRBV7-2 and TRBJ2-1. Germline V gene sequence: CDR1 SGHTA, CDR2 FQGNSA. The CDR3 consists of 16 residues. CDR3 amino acids: CASSLDRTTGYNEQFF.

V gene TRBV19 combines with J gene TRBJ2-7; checking the TCRdb D call of TRBD2 is not possible without DNA. Germline assignment: CDR1 LNHDA and CDR2 SQIVND (reference sequence). CDR3 length equals 15 residues. The CDR3 loop reads CASSISGRARYEQYF.

The chain joins TRBV7-7 to TRBJ2-5; TCRdb gives TRBD1 as the D gene, but with no DNA this cannot be confirmed. CDR3 length: 16 residues. Germline CDR1 SSHAT, CDR2 FNYEAQ (reference sequence). The CDR3 loop is CASSLGSTELQETQYF. The whole variable domain, filled in from reference TRBV7-7 and TRBJ2-5, reads GAGVSQSPRYKVTKRGQDVTLRCDPISSHATLYWYQQALGQGPEFLTYFNYEAQPDKSGLPSDRFSAERPEGSISTLTIQRTEQRDSAMYRCASSLGSTELQETQYFGPGTRLLVL.

The rearrangement uses TRBV11-2 and TRBJ2-1; TCRdb designates TRBD2, a call that cannot be tested without DNA. CDR3 length equals 13 residues. CDR1 and CDR2 from the germline V gene are SGHAT and FQNNGV. The CDR3 loop reads CASIAGVGNEQFF. The full variable domain, its missing parts supplied by reference TRBV11-2 and TRBJ2-1, is EAGVAQSPRYKIIEKRQSVAFWCNPISGHATLYWYQQILGQGPKLLIQFQNNGVVDDSQLPKDRFSAERLKGVDSTLKIQPAKLEDSAVYLCASIAGVGNEQFFGPGTRLTVL.

The chain joins TRBV5-1 to TRBJ2-1. This CDR3 is built from 15 residues. Germline lookup yields CDR1 SGHRS and CDR2 YFSETQ. The CDR3 here is CASSGEEGSYNEQFF.